The rows below give T cell receptor beta chains drawn from one sample of a study of technical replicates of blood from several donors. Clones were read by immunoSEQ multiplex PCR, and TCRdb kept only the in-frame ones, dropping some. This sample yields approximately 29,000 clones, of which around 94% are seen a single time; roughly 4% belongs to the top ten. The source material was PBMCs. The receptors were sampled from a human donor in good health. Some clones in this sample may be carry-over from other donors' samples. The conserved cysteine and the conserved F or W are not part of the CDR3 here. The D gene is left open where the match is weak.

>TRBJ2-1|TRBV7-8|-
ASSLATASTDDEQF
>TRBJ2-7|TRBV6-5|TRBD2
ASSYSGLAGEQY
>TRBJ1-2|TRBV6-1|TRBD1
ASSELGTGTSGYT
>TRBJ2-2|TRBV11-2|TRBD2
ASSPRRSLAVTGELF
>TRBJ2-1|TRBV10-3|TRBD1
AISGQGDNEQF
>TRBJ1-2|TRBV7-2|-
ASSIGQIYGYT
>TRBJ2-7|TRBV5-1|TRBD2
ASSLLAGAFYEQY
>TRBJ1-5|TRBV5-8|-
ASSLGQFYSNQPQH
>TRBJ1-2|TRBV27|TRBD1
ASSSGTGEGYT
>TRBJ1-1|TRBV29-1|TRBD1
SASTGGGTEAF
>TRBJ1-1|TRBV6-1|-
ASSHRAVNTEAF
>TRBJ1-3|TRBV10-3|TRBD1
AISVAGGGNTIY
>TRBJ2-2|TRBV7-6|TRBD1
ASSTNRRDRGRPGELF
>TRBJ1-1|TRBV11-2|-
ASSLPKDSVPEAF
>TRBJ2-1|TRBV6-1|TRBD2
ASQGLAGYNEQF
>TRBJ2-7|TRBV7-2|-
ASRLGGGSYEQY
>TRBJ1-6|TRBV7-9|TRBD1
ASTPDRSGNSPLH
>TRBJ2-7|TRBV5-1|TRBD1
ASSWDSTYEQY
>TRBJ2-5|TRBV5-1|-
ASSLARTGSQETQY
>TRBJ2-2|TRBV6-5|-
ASSYRPTGTGELF
>TRBJ2-7|TRBV9|-
ASSPVSSYEQY
>TRBJ2-2|TRBV7-9|TRBD2
ASTTSSGLNTGELF
>TRBJ1-4|TRBV7-9|-
ASSDTGINEKLF
>TRBJ2-5|TRBV11-2|TRBD1
ASRRPGTGTQETQY
>TRBJ2-7|TRBV4-2|-
ASSQEVGRSPEQY
>TRBJ1-2|TRBV4-1|-
ASSSRTVTNYGYT
>TRBJ1-1|TRBV30|-
AWSPVNTEAF
>TRBJ2-5|TRBV29-1|-
SVGRDETQY
>TRBJ1-6|TRBV10-3|-
AISDGREGSPLH
>TRBJ1-2|TRBV29-1|-
SLPLTTGGYT
>TRBJ2-5|TRBV4-3|-
ASSQEGRAQETQY
>TRBJ1-3|TRBV12-5|TRBD1
ASGDRGGNTIY
>TRBJ1-2|TRBV7-3|TRBD1
ASSATGAAYGYT
>TRBJ1-6|TRBV6-5|TRBD1
ASSLGGPNSPLH
>TRBJ2-1|TRBV6-5|TRBD2
ASSYSGSGRYEQF
>TRBJ2-7|TRBV6-6|TRBD2
ASSYSASGRVYEQY
>TRBJ2-7|TRBV7-6|-
ASSSKQGNWDEQY
>TRBJ2-7|TRBV29-1|-
SVMRTGRDEQY
>TRBJ2-3|TRBV5-1|-
ASSLAELTDTQY
>TRBJ1-2|TRBV5-6|-
ASSAVERRRLGYT
>TRBJ1-1|TRBV11-2|-
ASSLVGTEAF
>TRBJ1-2|TRBV7-2|-
ASSLKAGNYGYT
>TRBJ1-1|TRBV18|-
ASSPQSGQGSAEAF
>TRBJ2-7|TRBV30|-
AWRDGTGGNYEQY